These T cell receptor beta chains were read from a single sample in a study of blood T cell repertoires in COVID-19. Profiling relied on immunoSEQ multiplex PCR, and the TCRdb table lists in-frame clones only, not all of them. The data show tens of thousands of clones, about 81% seen once. The sample consisted of peripheral blood. These receptor sequences come from a man aged 80 or over with acute or convalescent COVID-19. Both conserved end residues are part of each CDR3. The D gene is left open where the match is weak. Size tells how often a clone was seen (once, few, many) or the class of an expanded clone, and some rows leave it out.

j_call v_call clone_size d_call cdr3_aa cdr3_nt
TRBJ1-5 TRBV28 NA NA CASSLGGGGQPQHF TGTGCCAGCAGTCTGGGGGGGGGCGGACAGCCCCAGCATTTT
TRBJ2-2 TRBV28 NA TRBD1 CASSFGTGATGELFF TGTGCCAGCAGTTTTGGGACAGGGGCCACCGGGGAGCTGTTTTTT
TRBJ1-4 TRBV4-1 few NA CASSHPGRAAGKLFF TGCGCCAGCAGCCATCCGGGGAGGGCGGCCGGAAAACTGTTTTTT
TRBJ2-1 TRBV4-3 NA TRBD1 CASSQDGTGGDEQFF TGCGCCAGCAGCCAAGATGGGACAGGGGGCGATGAGCAGTTCTTC
TRBJ2-1 TRBV29-1 NA NA CSVVRDNNNEQFF TGCAGCGTTGTCCGGGACAACAACAATGAGCAGTTCTTC
TRBJ1-4 TRBV6-6 NA NA CASSPAGILGDEKLFF TGTGCCAGCAGTCCCGCAGGAATTTTAGGTGATGAAAAACTGTTTTTT
TRBJ2-1 TRBV9 NA NA CASSPMREQFF TGTGCCAGCAGCCCTATGCGGGAGCAGTTCTTC
TRBJ1-1 TRBV6-6 NA NA CASSSGFTEAFF TGTGCCAGCAGTTCCGGGTTCACTGAAGCTTTCTTT
TRBJ2-2 TRBV5-5 NA NA CASSPQGLRNTGELFF TGTGCCAGCAGCCCTCAGGGGTTGAGGAACACCGGGGAGCTGTTTTTT
TRBJ2-3 TRBV28 NA NA CATFLGDTDTQYF TGTGCCACCTTTCTAGGGGACACAGATACGCAGTATTTT
TRBJ2-2 TRBV11-3 many TRBD1 CASSPHRGPGTGELFF TGTGCCAGCAGCCCGCACAGGGGGCCGGGCACCGGGGAGCTGTTTTTT
TRBJ2-6 TRBV24-1 NA NA CATSDSGMGAGANVLTF TGTGCCACCAGTGACTCGGGGATGGGGGCCGGGGCCAACGTCCTGACTTTC
TRBJ1-5 TRBV19 NA TRBD1 CASSPIPGQGLGQPQHF TGTGCCAGTAGTCCGATCCCGGGACAGGGGTTGGGTCAGCCCCAGCATTTT
TRBJ1-4 TRBV6-6 NA TRBD1 CASTTTGELFF TGTGCCAGCACTACCACAGGGGAACTGTTTTTT
TRBJ2-4 TRBV7-2 once TRBD2 CASSLTSGGFYIQYF TGTGCCAGCAGCTTAACTAGCGGGGGGTTTTACATTCAGTACTTC
TRBJ2-5 TRBV6-6 NA TRBD2 CASRLAGGSETQYF TGTGCCAGCAGGCTAGCGGGAGGTAGTGAGACCCAGTACTTC
TRBJ2-3 TRBV7-2 few NA CASSLQQGTDTQYF TGTGCCAGCAGCCTTCAACAGGGCACAGATACGCAGTATTTT
TRBJ1-3 TRBV5-1 many NA CASSLARASENTIYF TGCGCCAGCAGCTTGGCCAGGGCTTCTGAAAACACCATATATTTT
TRBJ2-1 TRBV27 NA NA CASNKAGPNEQFF TGTGCCAGCAATAAAGCGGGTCCCAATGAGCAGTTCTTC
TRBJ2-1 TRBV9 NA TRBD1 CASTKLQGARNEQFF TGTGCCAGCACAAAACTACAGGGGGCGCGAAATGAGCAGTTCTTC
TRBJ2-7 TRBV19 NA NA CASSMSRNSYEQYF TGTGCCAGTAGTATGTCCAGGAACTCCTACGAGCAGTACTTC
TRBJ2-6 TRBV5-8 few NA CASSLGEPRANVLTF TGTGCCAGCAGCTTGGGGGAGCCTAGGGCCAACGTCCTGACTTTC
TRBJ2-1 TRBV24-1 few NA CATSVPQKNEQFF TGTGCCACCAGTGTCCCTCAGAAAAATGAGCAGTTCTTC
TRBJ2-3 TRBV19 NA NA CASSAAALEDTEYF TGTGCCAGTAGTGCTGCAGCCCTGGAGGATACGGAGTATTTT
TRBJ2-3 TRBV24-1 once TRBD1 CATSGDRASADTQYF TGTGCCACCAGTGGGGACAGGGCGTCGGCAGATACGCAGTATTTT
TRBJ1-5 TRBV11-2 NA TRBD1 CASSPGQGFNQPQHF TGTGCCAGCAGCCCGGGACAGGGGTTTAATCAGCCCCAGCATTTT
TRBJ2-7 TRBV6-5 NA TRBD1 CASSIWDRGPYEQYF TGTGCCAGCAGTATTTGGGACAGGGGACCCTACGAGCAGTACTTC
TRBJ1-1 TRBV25-1 NA NA CASSPRSAGMNTEAFF TGTGCCAGCAGCCCCCGGAGTGCAGGGATGAACACTGAAGCTTTCTTT
TRBJ1-2 TRBV3-1/TRBV3-2 NA NA CASSQDPRVGYTF TGTGCCAGCAGCCAAGATCCCAGGGTTGGCTACACCTTC
TRBJ2-3 TRBV10-3 NA TRBD2 CAISGPSGGGDTQYF TGTGCCATCAGTGGGCCTAGCGGGGGGGGAGATACGCAGTATTTT
TRBJ2-7 TRBV5-6 few NA CASSLSRWYEQYF TGTGCCAGCAGCTTATCCAGATGGTACGAGCAGTACTTC
TRBJ1-2 TRBV4-1 NA TRBD1 CASSQRGQGNYGYTF TGCGCCAGCAGCCAACGTGGACAGGGGAACTATGGCTACACCTTC
TRBJ1-2 TRBV12-3/TRBV12-4 NA NA CASSSETAYGYTF TGTGCCAGCAGTTCGGAGACAGCCTATGGCTACACCTTC
TRBJ2-2 TRBV6-4 few TRBD2 CASRLAGGRTGELFF TGTGCCAGCAGACTAGCGGGAGGCAGGACCGGGGAGCTGTTTTTT
TRBJ2-1 TRBV29-1 NA TRBD1 CSVPKSRGYYNEQFF TGCAGCGTTCCCAAAAGCAGGGGGTACTACAATGAGCAGTTCTTC
TRBJ2-7 TRBV6-5 NA NA CASSFRATGEQYF TGTGCCAGCAGTTTCCGGGCCACGGGAGAGCAGTACTTC
TRBJ2-3 TRBV7-9 NA NA CASSPSGVRGTDTQYF TGTGCCAGCAGCCCGTCCGGGGTAAGGGGCACAGATACGCAGTATTTT
TRBJ1-1 TRBV7-8 NA NA CASSFSAGWSNTEAFF TGTGCCAGCAGCTTTTCGGCAGGGTGGTCGAACACTGAAGCTTTCTTT
TRBJ2-1 TRBV16 NA NA CASSLNGEVGNEQFF TGTGCCAGCAGCCTAAATGGGGAGGTCGGGAATGAGCAGTTCTTC
TRBJ1-1 TRBV5-1 NA TRBD1 CASSLFYQGAGNTEAFF TGCGCCAGCAGCTTGTTCTACCAGGGGGCAGGCAACACTGAAGCTTTCTTT